These 27 T cell receptor beta chains share one sample of origin, sequenced in a study of T cell changes during pregnancy in multiple sclerosis. Libraries were prepared by immunoSEQ multiplex PCR; TCRdb keeps only in-frame clonotypes and omits some of them. Here the sample spans under 70,000 clones, 80% to 95% being singletons. This material consisted of peripheral blood, taken in the third trimester of pregnancy. These receptors were obtained from a female donor in good health, enrolled as a control in a pregnancy study.

The chain is built from TRBV6-6 and TRBJ2-1, with D hard to call. This CDR3 is built from 14 residues. CDR1 is MNHNY and CDR2 is SVGAGI in the germline V gene (reference sequence). Trimming cost V 6 bases and J 4 bases, with 13 bases left between them. For the CDR3, the DNA is TGTGCCAGCAGGAGCCATTCCGAATACAATGAGCAGTTCTTC. It is translated as CASRSHSEYNEQFF.

V usage is TRBV11-2 and J usage is TRBJ2-1; 12 bases align to TRBD2. J was trimmed by 4 bases and V by 5 bases; bases with no gene match: 6. Germline CDR1 and CDR2: SGHAT and FQNNGV. This CDR3 has 16 amino acids. CDR3 sequence (DNA): TGTGCCAGCAGCGTAAGACTAGCGGGGGTTTACAATGAGCAGTTCTTC. Its translation is CASSVRLAGVYNEQFF.

Only a few counts were recorded for this clone. The chain employs TRBV4-1 and TRBJ1-1; TRBD1 aligns across 11 bases. Looked up from germline, CDR1 is MGHRA and CDR2 is YSYEKL. The V gene end was trimmed by 3 bases and the J gene end by 7 bases; junction bases not matched to a gene: 7. The CDR3 is 15 amino acids. CDR3 DNA: TGCGCCAGCAGCCACCAGGACAGGGGGCAGAGTGAAGCTTTCTTT. Translation gives CASSHQDRGQSEAFF.

The chain combines TRBV2 with TRBJ2-2; D not certain. This CDR3 region has 12 residues. Germline V gene lookup returns CDR1 SNHLY and CDR2 FYNNEI. V dropped 3 bases and J dropped 13 bases, with 12 bases sitting between them. The CDR3 DNA is TGTGCCAGCAGTGATGGGCCGTTGTGGCTGTTTTTT. It is translated as CASSDGPLWLFF.

The gene calls are TRBV18 and TRBJ2-2; the match to TRBD1 covers 9 bases. V trimming: 3 bases; J trimming: 5 bases; junction bases outside the gene matches: 7. The V gene's germline CDR1 is KGHSH and CDR2 LQKENI. The CDR3 covers 16 residues. CDR3: CASSPPGQGRTGELFF. Here the CDR3 DNA reads TGTGCCAGCTCACCTCCGGGACAGGGAAGAACCGGGGAGCTGTTTTTT.

J is TRBJ1-1 and V is TRBV27; a possible D gene is TRBD1 (5 bases). Germline assignment: CDR1 MNHEY and CDR2 SMNVEV (reference sequence). V lost 9 bases and J lost 1, with 6 bases in between. The CDR3 totals 11 residues. CDR3 nucleotide sequence: TGTGCCAGTCAGGGGAACACTGAAGCTTTCTTT. It yields the protein CASQGNTEAFF.

The gene calls are TRBV5-4 and TRBJ2-1; D is perhaps TRBD2 (5 bases). CDR3 length: 14 residues. The germline CDR1 and CDR2 sequences are SGHNT and YYREEE (reference sequence). The germline V and J ends were trimmed by 3 bases and 7 bases, with 14 bases remaining between them. The CDR3 bases are TGTGCCAGCAGCTCTGGACGGGAATCTAATGAGCAGTTCTTC. Its protein is CASSSGRESNEQFF.

This chain joins TRBV29-1 and TRBJ1-4; D perhaps matches TRBD1 (5 bases). Germline lookup yields CDR1 SQVTM and CDR2 ANQGSEA. V gave up 6 bases and J gave up 7 bases, with 15 bases separating them. The CDR3 sequence is 13 residues long. CDR3 region: CSVRRQGGEKLFF. CDR3 coding DNA: TGCAGCGTCCGTAGGCAGGGAGGTGAAAAACTGTTTTTT. The variable domain in full, completed from reference TRBV29-1 and TRBJ1-4, reads SAVISQKPSRDICQRGTSLTIQCQVDSQVTMMFWYRQQPGQSLTLIATANQGSEATYESGFVIDKFPISRPNLTFSTLTVSNMSPEDSSIYLCSVRRQGGEKLFFGSGTQLSVL.

By its share, this clone is medium-sized. V gene TRBV28 combines with J gene TRBJ1-2; no firm D call. V was pared by 5 bases and J by 7 bases, with 8 bases between. CDR3 length equals 11 residues. From germline, CDR1 is MDHEN and CDR2 SYDVKM. CDR3 bases: TGTGCCAGCAGTCGGGGATCTGGCTACACCTTC. It is translated as CASSRGSGYTF.

This chain uses TRBV19 with TRBJ2-7; the match to TRBD2 covers 13 bases. The CDR3 runs 16 residues. The junction had 12 bases not matched to a gene; V was cut back by 5 bases and J by 8 bases. Germline V gene sequence: CDR1 LNHDA, CDR2 SQIVND (reference sequence). The CDR3 loop reads CASSDRGTSGVLKQYF. DNA of the CDR3: TGTGCCAGTAGTGACCGGGGGACTAGCGGGGTTTTAAAGCAGTACTTC.

J is TRBJ2-7 and V is TRBV18, with 7 bases aligning to TRBD1. The CDR3 contains 15 residues. CDR1 is KGHSH, CDR2 LQKENI, per germline. Unmatched junction bases numbered 8, after V lost 3 bases and J lost 3 bases. CDR3 residues: CASSPGTDYNYEQYF. The CDR3 DNA is TGTGCCAGCTCACCCGGGACAGACTATAACTACGAGCAGTACTTC.

The rearrangement joins TRBV10-3 to TRBJ2-2; possibly TRBD2 for D (6 bases). CDR3 length: 17 amino acids. From germline, CDR1 is ENHRY and CDR2 SYGVKD. Trimming removed 7 bases at V and 4 bases at J, with 22 bases between. CDR3 nucleotide sequence: TGTGCCATCACGGGACTCCCAGCTCCAATAGGCACCGGGGAGCTGTTTTTT. Protein product: CAITGLPAPIGTGELFF.

V usage is TRBV6-1 and J usage is TRBJ2-7; 11 nucleotides agree with TRBD2. The CDR3 covers 16 residues. The germline gives CDR1 MNHNS, CDR2 SASEGT. J was trimmed by 3 bases and V by 3 bases; bases with no gene match: 7. The CDR3 DNA is TGTGCCAGCAGTGACGAACTAGCGGGGGTTGTCTACGAGCAGTACTTC. Encoded protein: CASSDELAGVVYEQYF.

The chain recombines TRBV5-1 with TRBJ2-5, with 11 bases identical to TRBD2. The CDR3 has 16 amino acids. The germline CDR1 and CDR2 sequences are SGHRS and YFSETQ. Trimming took 4 bases from V and 2 from J; bases not matched to a gene: 7. The CDR3 bases are TGCGCCAGCAGCCAAACTAGCGGGGGCCCGCAAGAGACCCAGTACTTC. Protein product: CASSQTSGGPQETQYF.

This chain links TRBV5-1 with TRBJ2-1; 9 nucleotides match TRBD2. This CDR3 has 14 amino acids. Germline assignment: CDR1 SGHRS and CDR2 YFSETQ. The trim removed 3 bases at V and 9 bases at J, leaving 7 bases unmatched. CDR3 amino acids: CASSWGLASPEQFF. In DNA, the CDR3 is TGCGCCAGCAGCTGGGGACTAGCCTCCCCTGAGCAGTTCTTC. The whole variable domain, remainder taken from reference TRBV5-1 and TRBJ2-1, is KAGVTQTPRYLIKTRGQQVTLSCSPISGHRSVSWYQQTPGQGLQFLFEYFSETQRNKGNFPGRFSGRQFSNSRSEMNVSTLELGDSALYLCASSWGLASPEQFFGPGTRLTVL.

The chain is built from TRBV7-8 and TRBJ1-5, with 7 bases lining up with TRBD1. With 3 bases clipped from V and 0 bases from J, the junction kept 14 bases outside the gene matches. Germline CDR1 SGHVS, CDR2 FQNEAQ. This CDR3 comprises 19 residues. The CDR3 spells CASSFEDRRPTRSNQPQHF. In DNA, the CDR3 is TGTGCCAGCAGCTTCGAGGACAGGCGGCCCACTCGTAGCAATCAGCCCCAGCATTTT. Full variable domain (missing parts from reference TRBV7-8 and TRBJ1-5): GAGVSQSPRYKVAKRGQDVALRCDPISGHVSLFWYQQALGQGPEFLTYFQNEAQLDKSGLPSDRFFAERPEGSVSTLKIQRTQQEDSAVYLCASSFEDRRPTRSNQPQHFGDGTRLSIL.

The rearrangement uses TRBV29-1 and TRBJ2-2; 7 nucleotides match TRBD2. With 5 bases clipped from V and 0 bases from J, the junction kept 3 bases outside the gene matches. Germline V gene lookup returns CDR1 SQVTM and CDR2 ANQGSEA. This CDR3 spans 14 amino acids. The CDR3 sequence is CSVWAGANTGELFF. For the CDR3, the DNA is TGCAGCGTTTGGGCGGGAGCGAACACCGGGGAGCTGTTTTTT.

The chain recombines TRBV7-9 with TRBJ2-5; 10 bases match TRBD2. The V and J ends lost 6 bases and 4 bases, in that order; junction bases with no gene match: 11. Per the germline V gene, CDR1 is SEHNR and CDR2 is FQNEAQ (reference sequence). The CDR3 loop spans 16 amino acids. CDR3 loop: CASRHSSGRYRETQYF. The DNA of the CDR3 is TGTGCCAGCAGACACTCTAGCGGGAGATACCGAGAGACCCAGTACTTC.

The chain is built from TRBV28 and TRBJ2-3; 9 bases agree with TRBD2. Per germline, CDR1 MDHEN and CDR2 SYDVKM. This CDR3 has 16 residues. With V trimmed by 6 bases and J by 4 bases, 11 bases remained unmatched. The CDR3 nucleotides are TGTGCCAGCAGAATCTTGGCTAGCGGGGATCCAGATACGCAGTATTTT. Translated, it gives CASRILASGDPDTQYF.

This chain connects TRBV28 to TRBJ2-7; TRBD2 might be the D (6 bases). This CDR3 has 15 residues. The germline V and J ends were trimmed by 3 bases and 2 bases, with 14 bases remaining between them. The germline CDR1 and CDR2 sequences are MDHEN and SYDVKM. CDR3 residues: CASSLNGGIPYEQYF. The DNA for the CDR3 is TGTGCCAGCAGTTTGAATGGCGGGATCCCCTACGAGCAGTACTTC.

The chain employs TRBV7-4 and TRBJ2-1; 7 bases agree with TRBD2. Germline loops: CDR1 SGHVT, CDR2 SQSDAQ. Trimming took 2 bases from V and 7 from J; bases not matched to a gene: 14. The CDR3 contains 17 residues. The CDR3 nucleotides read TGTGCCAGCAGCTTACGGCACTCGGCTAGCGGTGGGAATGAGCAGTTCTTC. Amino acid sequence: CASSLRHSASGGNEQFF.

V is TRBV6-1 and J is TRBJ1-5; D may be TRBD1 (5 bases). V gave up 6 bases and J gave up 0 bases, with 12 bases separating them. The CDR3 spans 15 residues. Germline V gene data show CDR1 as MNHNS and CDR2 as SASEGT. The CDR3 protein is CASRDTQYSNQPQHF. CDR3 bases: TGTGCCAGCAGGGACACCCAGTATAGCAATCAGCCCCAGCATTTT.

The J gene is TRBJ2-1, the V gene TRBV19; 7 bases are a match to TRBD1. This CDR3 is built from 14 residues. The germline CDR1 and CDR2 sequences are LNHDA and SQIVND (reference sequence). V lost 6 bases to trimming and J lost 9 bases; unmatched junction nucleotides: 11. CDR3 protein: CASRVGGGMGEQFF. In nucleotides, the CDR3 is TGTGCCAGTAGAGTAGGGGGCGGTATGGGTGAGCAGTTCTTC.

V and J are TRBV27 and TRBJ2-7, with D possibly being TRBD2 (5 bases). The germline V gene encodes CDR1 MNHEY and CDR2 SMNVEV (reference sequence). The CDR3 runs to 14 residues. Trimming shortened V by 4 bases and J by 0 bases, and 10 bases separated the two germline ends. CDR3 sequence: CASSSKRSSYEQYF. CDR3 DNA sequence: TGTGCCAGCAGTTCTAAGCGGAGCTCCTACGAGCAGTACTTC.

The chain links TRBV21-1 to TRBJ1-4; the DNA was not used to check the table's D call, TRBD1. TRBV21-1 is termed a pseudogene. The CDR3 covers 11 residues. The CDR3 coding sequence is TGTGCCAGCAGCGGGCCCACTAAACTGTTTTTT. Protein: CASSGPTKLFF.

The chain uses TRBV27 and TRBJ2-2; 9 bases map to TRBD2. The CDR3 is made up of 18 amino acids. With 8 bases clipped from V and 4 bases from J, the junction kept 17 bases outside the gene matches. Germline V gene sequence: CDR1 MNHEY, CDR2 SMNVEV (reference sequence). CDR3 bases: TGTGCCAGCGGGAAGGGTCGGTTAGCGGGAGCGACCACCGGGGAGCTGTTTTTT. It encodes CASGKGRLAGATTGELFF.

V and J are TRBV19 and TRBJ1-2; no clear D gene. The CDR3 has 17 residues. Looked up from germline, CDR1 is LNHDA and CDR2 is SQIVND (reference sequence). Trimming pared 4 bases from V and 2 bases from J, leaving 20 bases between. CDR3 in amino acids: CASSRAPRGGQNYGYTF. The DNA for the CDR3 is TGTGCCAGTAGTAGGGCCCCTCGTGGAGGCCAGAACTATGGCTACACCTTC.